These T cell receptor beta chains were read from a single sample in a study of neurological immune-mediated disorders. TCRdb independently ran MiXCR on the 5' RACE reads; one entry per CDR3 protein. This sample yields around 58,000 distinct CDR3 sequences, of which about 3.3% are seen a single time; approximately 7.1% belongs to the top ten. Sequencing was done on a sample of PBMCs. These TCRs come from a woman aged 55-70 years with multiple sclerosis. Each CDR3 is given with its conserved first and last residue. The D gene is left open where the match is weak. A clone size is listed for some rows: how often the clone was seen (once, few, many), or a class if it is expanded.

NA TRBJ2-1 many TRBV5-5 TGTGCCAGCAGCTTGGACGGGACCCCTTACAATGAGCAGTTCTTC CASSLDGTPYNEQFF
TRBD1 TRBJ1-1 many TRBV20-1 TGCAGTGCCCGGGACAGGGGGCTGGTCACTGAAGCTTTCTTT CSARDRGLVTEAFF
TRBD2 TRBJ2-1 many TRBV5-1 TGCGCCAGCAGGCTAGCGGACTCCAATGAGCAGTTCTTC CASRLADSNEQFF
NA TRBJ2-3 many TRBV5-1 TGCGCCAGCAGCTACACAGATACGCAGTATTTT CASSYTDTQYF
NA TRBJ1-1 few TRBV28 TGTGCCAGCAGTTTAGGCCTTGGGCGGCAAAACACTGAAGCTTTCTTT CASSLGLGRQNTEAFF
NA TRBJ1-5 many TRBV7-2 TGTGCCAGCAGCTTCGGGGCCCTCAATCAGCCCCAGCATTTT CASSFGALNQPQHF
NA TRBJ2-7 many TRBV20-1 TGCAGTATTCCCCCGGGACTTAGCAACTACGAGCAGTACTTC CSIPPGLSNYEQYF
NA TRBJ2-5 many TRBV2 TGTGCCAGCAGTGTGGTCCATGGGGAGACCCAGTACTTC CASSVVHGETQYF
NA TRBJ1-2 many TRBV18 TGTGCCAGCTCACCATCGTCAGCCGACTATGGCTACACCTTC CASSPSSADYGYTF
TRBD2 TRBJ2-2 many TRBV4-1 TGCGCCAGCAGCCGAAGACTAGCGGGGGGCCCTCGCCTGGGGGAGCTGTTTTTT CASSRRLAGGPRLGELFF
NA TRBJ2-7 many TRBV18 TGTGCCAGCTCACCACCTTGGTCTGGGACCGGCGAGCAGTACTTC CASSPPWSGTGEQYF
NA TRBJ1-5 NA TRBV11-2 TGTGCCAGCTCAATTAGTCGGGGCGGCAATCAGCCCCAGCATTTT CASSISRGGNQPQHF
NA TRBJ2-2 many TRBV4-1 TGCGCCAGCAGCCAAGAGCGCCAAATCGGGGAGCTGTTTTTT CASSQERQIGELFF
TRBD1 TRBJ1-4 NA TRBV5-1 TGCGCCAGCAGCGTGGGACAGGCGAATGAAAAACTGTTTTTT CASSVGQANEKLFF
TRBD1 TRBJ1-4 many TRBV5-5 TGTGCCAGCAGCTCGGACAGGCTAACTAATGAAAAACTGTTTTTT CASSSDRLTNEKLFF
NA TRBJ1-2 many TRBV3-1 TGTGCCAGCAGCCAAGCTTTTCAGCGGAGCACCTATGGCTACACCTTC CASSQAFQRSTYGYTF
NA TRBJ2-1 many TRBV20-1 TGCAGTGCTCCAAGTGCTAGAGGTCTTAGCGGCTATTCGTACAATGAGCAGTTCTTC CSAPSARGLSGYSYNEQFF
NA TRBJ1-1 many TRBV20-1 TGCAGTGCTAGGGATTTGAACACTGAAGCTTTCTTT CSARDLNTEAFF
NA TRBJ2-3 NA TRBV5-1 TGCGCCAGCAGTCTCTTTGGCACAGATACGCAGTATTTT CASSLFGTDTQYF
NA TRBJ2-2 many TRBV5-1 TGCGCCAGCCGTATGGCACGCGGGGAGCTGTTTTTT CASRMARGELFF
NA TRBJ1-2 many TRBV29-1 TGCAGCGTTGGACAGACTAACTATGGCTACACCTTC CSVGQTNYGYTF
NA TRBJ2-7 NA TRBV6-6 TGTGCCAGCAGTTACTCGATCTCAGGACAGAGGTTATTCAACTCCTACGAGCAGTACTTC CASSYSISGQRLFNSYEQYF
NA TRBJ1-5 few TRBV24-1 TGTGCCACCAGCCAGTCGTTTGGGGATCAGCCCCAGCATTTT CATSQSFGDQPQHF
TRBD1 TRBJ1-1 many TRBV20-1 TGCAGTGCTAGTGGCGGAGGGACAGTCTTTAACACTGAAGCTTTCTTT CSASGGGTVFNTEAFF
NA TRBJ1-1 NA TRBV28 TGTGCCAGCAGGCAACCAGGTGGGGGGAACACTGAAGCTTTCTTT CASRQPGGGNTEAFF
TRBD1 TRBJ2-2 many TRBV20-1 TGCAGTGCTAGCCTTCGGGACAGGGGGCGCGGGGAGCTGTTTTTT CSASLRDRGRGELFF
NA TRBJ2-7 many TRBV7-2 TGTGCCAGCAGCCCAGGGGCGCTAGGACATAACGAGCAGTACTTC CASSPGALGHNEQYF
NA TRBJ1-1 many TRBV7-2 TGTGCCAGCAGCTTAAATTTACAGAGGGCGGGGAACACTGAAGCTTTCTTT CASSLNLQRAGNTEAFF
NA TRBJ2-5 NA TRBV3-1 TGTGCCAGCAGCCCCAGTTTACAAGAGACCCAGTACTTC CASSPSLQETQYF
NA TRBJ2-7 many TRBV7-9 TGTGCCAGCAGCCCCAAAGGCCCCTACGAGCAGTACTTC CASSPKGPYEQYF
NA TRBJ1-1 many TRBV10-3 TGTGCCATCAGGGGCCAAAACACTGAAGCTTTCTTT CAIRGQNTEAFF
NA TRBJ2-7 many TRBV11-3 TGTGCCAGCAGCTTAGTAGGGTACAGCGAGCAGTACTTC CASSLVGYSEQYF
TRBD1 TRBJ1-2 many TRBV5-1 TGCGCCAGCAGCCCAGGACAGGGGGGTTTGTATGGCTACACCTTC CASSPGQGGLYGYTF
TRBD1 TRBJ2-7 many TRBV18 TGTGCCAGCTCACCGGGGACAGAATACGAGCAGTACTTC CASSPGTEYEQYF
TRBD1 TRBJ2-1 many TRBV7-2 TGTGCCAGCAGCTCGGACAGGGGGTCCTACAATGAGCAGTTCTTC CASSSDRGSYNEQFF
NA TRBJ2-4 many TRBV5-1 TGCGCCAGCAGCTTGGTGGGGGGTGCCAGAAACATTCAGTACTTC CASSLVGGARNIQYF
NA TRBJ2-5 many TRBV20-1 TGCAGTGCTAGAGGGTTCTCGGGGGCGTTAGGAGAGACCCAGTACTTC CSARGFSGALGETQYF
TRBD1 TRBJ1-1 many TRBV7-9 TGTGCCAGCAGCCCGGCTGACAGGGCCCCCACTGAAGCTTTCTTT CASSPADRAPTEAFF
NA TRBJ2-2 many TRBV20-1 TGCAGTGCAAGGAACACCGGGGAGCTGTTTTTT CSARNTGELFF
TRBD2 TRBJ2-7 many TRBV9 TGTGCCAGCAGCGCAGAAGTCGGGACTAGCATCCACGAGCAGTACTTC CASSAEVGTSIHEQYF
NA TRBJ2-2 many TRBV29-1 TGCAGCGGGGGATCCGCCGGGGAGCTGTTTTTT CSGGSAGELFF
NA TRBJ2-1 many TRBV28 TGTGCCAGCAGTTTTAGTCTCCTCAATGAGCAGTTCTTC CASSFSLLNEQFF
NA TRBJ2-5 many TRBV5-1 TGCGCCAGCTCACAGACGGGGGTCGTGGGAGAGACCCAGTACTTC CASSQTGVVGETQYF
NA TRBJ2-1 many TRBV20-1 TGCAGTGTCCAAGTCATCGGGTTTGGACGTGAGCAGTTCTTC CSVQVIGFGREQFF
TRBD2 TRBJ2-2 NA TRBV7-2 TGTGCCAGCAGCCCTGATAGATGGGGCCCTGGACTAGCGGGGGCAACCGGGGAGCTGTTTTTT CASSPDRWGPGLAGATGELFF
NA TRBJ1-1 many TRBV18 TGTGCCAGCTCACCACAGGGGAGCACTGAAGCTTTCTTT CASSPQGSTEAFF
NA TRBJ1-4 NA TRBV6-2/TRBV6-3 TGTGCCAGTATACATCAGGACACCATTACCGCAACTAATGAAAAACTGTTTTTT CASIHQDTITATNEKLFF
NA TRBJ2-3 many TRBV6-5 TGTGCCAGCAGCTTCGGGGGGCGGGGATGGACAGATACGCAGTATTTT CASSFGGRGWTDTQYF
TRBD2 TRBJ2-5 NA TRBV5-1 TGCGCCAGCAGCTTGGACTCTAGCGGGGGTGCTGAGACCCAGTACTTC CASSLDSSGGAETQYF